Following are 13 T cell receptor beta chains from one sample sequenced in a study of T cells after yellow fever vaccination. TCRdb re-called the 5' RACE reads through MiXCR, storing one row per CDR3 protein. Of 500,000 to 550,000 distinct CDR3 sequences listed, 21% were seen once; the top ten hold 15% to 20%. The sequencing here drew on PBMCs, taken 20 to 25 days after the first yellow fever vaccination. The source is a young man who received the YFV17D yellow fever vaccine.

This clonotype was seen only a few times. The chain has TRBV4-1 and TRBJ2-7, with TRBD2 as a possible D gene (6 bases). Germline CDR1 MGHRA, CDR2 YSYEKL. The V and J ends lost 0 bases and 2 bases respectively, with 8 bases between them. This CDR3 region has 14 residues. The CDR3 spells CASSQEEGTYEQYF. CDR3 nucleotides: TGCGCCAGCAGCCAAGAGGAGGGTACCTACGAGCAGTACTTC.

This clonotype was counted between two and nine times. The chain recombines TRBV7-2 with TRBJ1-2; possible D gene TRBD1, 5 bases. Germline V gene data show CDR1 as SGHTA and CDR2 as FQGNSA. CDR3 length: 16 residues. Trimming stripped 4 bases from V and 2 bases from J, with 17 bases between. Written as DNA, the CDR3 is TGTGCCAGCAGCTATACCGGGACCCCAGGGAACTATGGCTACACCTTC. It translates to CASSYTGTPGNYGYTF.

This clonotype was seen a handful of times. V and J are TRBV20-1 and TRBJ2-5; 10 nucleotides line up with TRBD2. V lost 2 bases, J lost 5 bases, and 8 bases stayed unmatched. The CDR3 totals 15 residues. CDR1 and CDR2 (germline): DFQATT, SNEGSKA (reference sequence). In DNA, the CDR3 is TGCAGTGCTAGAAGAGCGGGGGGGCCCGGGGAGACCCAGTACTTC. Protein product: CSARRAGGPGETQYF.

Details on this clonotype: The conserved closing phenylalanine or tryptophan is absent in this CDR3, likely reflecting a read error. The V gene is TRBV20-1, the J gene TRBJ2-7; 7 nucleotides align to TRBD1. The CDR3 has 11 residues. CDR1 DFQATT and CDR2 SNEGSKA come from the germline V gene (reference sequence). In nucleotides, the CDR3 is TGCAGCGGGACAGAGATCTACGAGCAGTACTCC. Translation: CSGTEIYEQYS.

CDR3 in amino acids: CAIKYHNEQFF. The DNA of the CDR3 is TGTGCCATCAAGTACCACAATGAGCAGTTCTTC. The V and J genes are TRBV10-3 and TRBJ2-1; D remains unclear. Germline CDR1 ENHRY, CDR2 SYGVKD. V lost 7 bases to trimming and J lost 5 bases, with 6 bases between them. CDR3 length: 11 residues.

With respect to this clonotype: One junction end disagrees with the germline gene, perhaps due to a read error. V and J are TRBV7-2 and TRBJ1-2, with 8 bases fitting TRBD1. The CDR3 loop spans 15 amino acids. Per the germline V gene, CDR1 is SGHTA and CDR2 is FQGNSA. CDR3 residues: CASSLAGGAGYGCTF. CDR3 sequence (DNA): TGTGCCAGCAGCTTGGCAGGGGGCGCGGGCTATGGCTGCACCTTC.

This clonotype came up a few times. The chain joins TRBV20-1 to TRBJ2-7, with TRBD2 matching 8 bases. The CDR3 contains 14 residues. V was clipped by 1 base and J by 3 bases; unmatched bases: 5. Germline CDR1 and CDR2: DFQATT and SNEGSKA (reference sequence). The CDR3 sequence: CSARAGGGHYEQYV. CDR3 DNA sequence: TGCAGTGCTAGAGCCGGGGGGGGACACTACGAGCAGTACGTC.

This clonotype was detected only a few times. The rearrangement links TRBV4-1 to TRBJ1-5; D is undetermined. The CDR3 totals 15 residues. The V and J ends lost 4 bases and 3 bases respectively, with 13 bases between them. Per germline, CDR1 MGHRA and CDR2 YSYEKL. The CDR3 spells CASSLFRQANQPQHF. DNA of the CDR3: TGCGCCAGCAGCCTTTTCCGCCAGGCCAATCAGCCCCAGCATTTT.

This clonotype was seen many times. The chain joins TRBV4-2 to TRBJ2-1; tentatively, D is TRBD2 (7 bases). There are 16 residues in the CDR3. With 0 bases removed from V and 3 bases from J, the gap between germline ends came to 12 bases. Per germline, CDR1 LGHNA and CDR2 YNFKEQ. CDR3 in DNA: TGTGCCAGCAGCCAAGATAGGGGGGGGGTCTACAATGAGCAGTTCTTC. Its translation: CASSQDRGGVYNEQFF.

This clonotype showed up many times. V usage is TRBV5-4 and J usage is TRBJ2-3; a possible D gene is TRBD2 (6 bases). Germline values: CDR1 SGHNT, CDR2 YYREEE (reference sequence). The CDR3 is made up of 15 amino acids. Trimming pared 0 bases from V and 2 bases from J, leaving 10 bases between. CDR3 coding DNA: TGTGCCAGCAGCTTGGACGGGGGTTTCACAGATACGCAGTATTTT. Protein sequence: CASSLDGGFTDTQYF.

This clonotype was seen a few times. V is TRBV7-3 and J is TRBJ2-6, with D perhaps given as TRBD1 or TRBD2 (5 bases each). Germline CDR1 SGHTA, CDR2 FQGTGA. V dropped 2 bases and J dropped 1 base, with 9 bases sitting between them. This CDR3 has 16 amino acids. CDR3: CASSLLGGSGANVLTF. The CDR3 DNA reads TGTGCCAGCAGCTTACTTGGGGGTTCTGGGGCCAACGTCCTGACTTTC.

There are many counts of this clonotype. The rearrangement uses TRBV28 and TRBJ2-5; the match to TRBD2 covers 11 bases. CDR3 length: 15 residues. Per germline, CDR1 MDHEN and CDR2 SYDVKM. Losses at the gene ends were 6 bases for V and 0 bases for J; bases not matched to a gene: 3. The CDR3 DNA reads as TGTGCCAGCAGACCGACTAGCGGGGACCAAGAGACCCAGTACTTC. This gives the protein CASRPTSGDQETQYF.

This clonotype turned up a few times. V and J are TRBV27 and TRBJ1-5; no clear D gene. This CDR3 is built from 17 residues. Germline CDR1 and CDR2: MNHEY and SMNVEV (reference sequence). Trimming took off 2 bases at V and 0 bases at J, with 14 bases between the two ends. The CDR3 sequence: CASSLTLRSDSNQPQHF. The CDR3 nucleotides are TGTGCCAGCAGTTTAACACTCAGGAGCGATAGCAATCAGCCCCAGCATTTT.